The clone carrying this TCR beta chain has a count of ten or more. As yet, its antigen is unknown. TCRdb reprocessed the reads via MiXCR and lists one record per CDR3 protein. The table includes about 230,000 distinct CDR3 sequences, about 20% detected once. This record comes from a study of T cell repertoires in cytomegalovirus infection. On the study more broadly: Public TCR beta signatures provided an indication of both CMV infection and a matching HLA type.

From germline, CDR1 is LGHNA and CDR2 YNFKEQ. The CDR3 has 14 amino acids. Trimming shortened V by 3 bases and J by 1 base, and 10 bases separated the two germline ends. Study conclusions and caveats: Across the ex vivo response, the dominant clonotypes were HLA-C-restricted CMV-specific TCR beta clonotypes. Accumulated public TCR beta family frequency recognized individuals carrying CMV together with the relevant HLA.

Sequenced: CD8+ T cells from PBMCs. The source of this sequence is a human donor in good health (CMV status not recorded). Some clones in this sample may be carry-over from other donors' samples. This chain uses TRBV4-2 with TRBJ2-7; D may be TRBD2 (5 bases). The CDR3 DNA reads TGTGCCAGCAGCCAGGAGGACGGTTCCTACGAGCAGTACTTC. Its translation: CASSQEDGSYEQYF.